Sequencing of this T cell receptor (beta chain) was carried out in a study of shared clonotypes between healthy human individuals. As for the study in general: Donors, aged 18 to 49, were a couple of women and a few men.

Notes on this clone: Its target is not known.

Study-level points and caveats: It was only blood that was sampled, and tissue repertoires likely differ.

Per the study methods: ImmunoSEQ sequences covered only the junction and lacked quality scores; filtering therefore differed. Only in-frame clones appear in the TCRdb table, and some are missing; sequencing was by immunoSEQ multiplex PCR. V and J calls plus clone size are reproduced from that table; the DNA served to infer D and trimming. The repertoire holds around 2.3 million clones, with roughly 95% as singletons. CDR1 and CDR2 (germline): GTSNPN, SVGIG (reference sequence). V was shortened by 2 bases and J by 0 bases, with 16 bases between the two germline ends. The CDR3 consists of 16 residues. The chain combines TRBV30 with TRBJ1-1; unclear D gene. The source of this sequence is a man between 18 and 29 years old in good health. The sequencing sample was made of naive CD4+ T cells sorted from blood. This sample's subset: CD45RA+ positively selected. CDR3: CAWSPALTPMNTEAFF. Here the CDR3 DNA reads TGTGCCTGGAGTCCGGCGCTTACCCCCATGAACACTGAAGCTTTCTTT.